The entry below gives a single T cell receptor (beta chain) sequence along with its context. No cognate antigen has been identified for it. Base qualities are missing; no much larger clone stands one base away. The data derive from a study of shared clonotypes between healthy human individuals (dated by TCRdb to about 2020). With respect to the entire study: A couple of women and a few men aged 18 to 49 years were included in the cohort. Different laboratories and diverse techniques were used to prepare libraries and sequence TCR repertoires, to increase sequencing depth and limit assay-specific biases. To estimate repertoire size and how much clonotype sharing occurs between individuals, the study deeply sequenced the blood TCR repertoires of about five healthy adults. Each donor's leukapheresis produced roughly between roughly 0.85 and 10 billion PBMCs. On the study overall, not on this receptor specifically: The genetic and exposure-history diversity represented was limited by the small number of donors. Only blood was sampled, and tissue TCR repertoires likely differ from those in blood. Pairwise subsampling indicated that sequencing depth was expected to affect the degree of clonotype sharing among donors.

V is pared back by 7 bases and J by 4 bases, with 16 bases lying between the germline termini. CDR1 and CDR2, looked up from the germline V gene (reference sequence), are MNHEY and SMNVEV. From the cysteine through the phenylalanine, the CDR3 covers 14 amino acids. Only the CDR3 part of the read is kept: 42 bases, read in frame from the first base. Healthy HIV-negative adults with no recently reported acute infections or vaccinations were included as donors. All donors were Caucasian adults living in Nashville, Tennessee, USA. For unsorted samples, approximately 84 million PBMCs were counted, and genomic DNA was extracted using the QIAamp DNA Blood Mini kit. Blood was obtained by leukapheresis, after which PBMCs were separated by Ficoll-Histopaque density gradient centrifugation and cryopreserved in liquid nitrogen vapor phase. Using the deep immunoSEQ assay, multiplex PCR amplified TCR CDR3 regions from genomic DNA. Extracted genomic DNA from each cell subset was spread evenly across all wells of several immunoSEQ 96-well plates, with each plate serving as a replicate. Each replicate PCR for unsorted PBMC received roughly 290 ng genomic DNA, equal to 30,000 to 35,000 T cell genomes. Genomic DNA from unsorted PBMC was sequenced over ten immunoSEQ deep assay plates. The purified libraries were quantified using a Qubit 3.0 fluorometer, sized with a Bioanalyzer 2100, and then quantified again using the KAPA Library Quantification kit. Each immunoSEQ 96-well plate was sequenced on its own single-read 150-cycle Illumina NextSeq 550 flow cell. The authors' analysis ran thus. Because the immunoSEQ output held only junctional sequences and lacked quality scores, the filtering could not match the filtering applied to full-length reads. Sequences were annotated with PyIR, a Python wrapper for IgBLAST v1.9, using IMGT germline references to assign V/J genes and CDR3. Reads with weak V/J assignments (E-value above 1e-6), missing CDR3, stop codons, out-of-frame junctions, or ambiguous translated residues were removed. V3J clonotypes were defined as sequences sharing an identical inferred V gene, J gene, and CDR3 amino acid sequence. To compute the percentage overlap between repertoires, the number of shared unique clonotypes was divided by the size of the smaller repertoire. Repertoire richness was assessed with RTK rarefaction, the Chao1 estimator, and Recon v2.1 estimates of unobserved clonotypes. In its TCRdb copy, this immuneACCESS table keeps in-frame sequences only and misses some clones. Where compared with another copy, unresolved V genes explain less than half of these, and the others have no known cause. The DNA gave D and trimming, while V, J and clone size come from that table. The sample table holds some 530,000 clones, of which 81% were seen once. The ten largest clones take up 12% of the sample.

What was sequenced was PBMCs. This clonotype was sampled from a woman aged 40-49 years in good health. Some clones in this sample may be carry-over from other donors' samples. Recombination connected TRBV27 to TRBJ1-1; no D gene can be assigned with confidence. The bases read TGTGCCAGCACCCGTTTCGGGGTCCGCACTGAAGCTTTCTTT. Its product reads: CASTRFGVRTEAFF.